What follows are 3 T cell receptor beta chains derived from one specimen sequenced in a study of cytomegalovirus exposure and HLA in healthy donors. The PCR made use of 60 Vbeta and 13 Jbeta primers. Method: immunoSEQ multiplex PCR; TCRdb's copy keeps in-frame clones and lacks some. The sample contains under 200,000 clones, about 70% of which appear only once. Sequenced sample: PBMCs. All receptors derive from a woman between 25 and 40 years old in good health and CMV-seronegative.

This sequence joins TRBV4-1 and TRBJ1-2, with 12 nucleotides matching TRBD1. The V gene end was trimmed by 0 bases and the J gene end by 4 bases; junction bases not matched to a gene: 6. CDR1 is MGHRA, CDR2 YSYEKL, per germline. The CDR3 consists of 17 residues. In DNA, the CDR3 is TGCGCCAGCAGCCAAGACGGGACAGGGGGCTTGGGCTATGGCTACACCTTC. It specifies CASSQDGTGGLGYGYTF.

The rearrangement uses TRBV18 and TRBJ2-7, with D tentatively TRBD1 (6 bases). CDR3 size: 14 residues. Per the germline V gene, CDR1 is KGHSH and CDR2 is LQKENI. The V and J ends lost 3 bases and 5 bases respectively, with 14 bases between them. Here the CDR3 reads CASSPRTDQHEQYF. The CDR3 DNA is TGTGCCAGCTCACCGCGGACAGATCAACACGAGCAGTACTTC.

This clone was detected only once. The CDR3 bases are TGTGCCAGCAGTGAAGGGCGGCAGCCTAACTATGGCTACACCTTC. The encoded protein is CASSEGRQPNYGYTF. The chain recombines TRBV2 with TRBJ1-2; D unclear. The CDR3 runs 15 residues. With 1 base removed from V and 0 bases from J, the gap between germline ends came to 9 bases. Germline V gene data show CDR1 as SNHLY and CDR2 as FYNNEI. Filled out from reference TRBV2 and TRBJ1-2, the complete variable domain reads EPEVTQTPSHQVTQMGQEVILRCVPISNHLYFYWYRQILGQKVEFLVSFYNNEISEKSEIFDDQFSVERPDGSNFTLKIRSTKLEDSAMYFCASSEGRQPNYGYTFGSGTRLTVV.